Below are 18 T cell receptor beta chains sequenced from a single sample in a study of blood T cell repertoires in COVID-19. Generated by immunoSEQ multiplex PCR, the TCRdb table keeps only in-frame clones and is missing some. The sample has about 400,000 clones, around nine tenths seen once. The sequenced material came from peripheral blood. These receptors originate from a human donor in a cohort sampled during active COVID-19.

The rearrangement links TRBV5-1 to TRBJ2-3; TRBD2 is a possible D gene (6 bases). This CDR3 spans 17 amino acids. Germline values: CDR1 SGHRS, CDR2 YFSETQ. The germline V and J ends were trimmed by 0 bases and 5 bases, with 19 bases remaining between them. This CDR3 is CASSLVFLGARGDTQYF. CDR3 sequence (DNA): TGCGCCAGCAGCTTGGTTTTTCTGGGAGCGCGGGGAGATACGCAGTATTTT.

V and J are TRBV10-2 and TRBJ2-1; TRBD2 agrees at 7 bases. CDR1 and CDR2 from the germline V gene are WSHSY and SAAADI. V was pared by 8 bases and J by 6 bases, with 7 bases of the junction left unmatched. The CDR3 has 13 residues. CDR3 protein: CASGGGRINEQFF. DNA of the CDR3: TGCGCCAGCGGGGGGGGACGTATCAATGAGCAGTTCTTC.

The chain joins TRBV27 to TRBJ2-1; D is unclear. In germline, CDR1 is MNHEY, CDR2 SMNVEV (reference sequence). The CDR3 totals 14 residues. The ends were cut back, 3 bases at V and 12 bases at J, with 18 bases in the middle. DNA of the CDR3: TGTGCCAGCAGTTTTCCAGGCCCGTCGATGAGGCAGTTCTTC. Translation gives CASSFPGPSMRQFF.

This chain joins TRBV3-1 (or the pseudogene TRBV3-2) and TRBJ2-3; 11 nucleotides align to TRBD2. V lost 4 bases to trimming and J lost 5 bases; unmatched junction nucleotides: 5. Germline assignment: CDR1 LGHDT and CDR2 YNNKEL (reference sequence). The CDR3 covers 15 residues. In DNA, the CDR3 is TGTGCCAGCAGCCGACCTAGCGGGAGGAGAGATACGCAGTATTTT. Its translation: CASSRPSGRRDTQYF.

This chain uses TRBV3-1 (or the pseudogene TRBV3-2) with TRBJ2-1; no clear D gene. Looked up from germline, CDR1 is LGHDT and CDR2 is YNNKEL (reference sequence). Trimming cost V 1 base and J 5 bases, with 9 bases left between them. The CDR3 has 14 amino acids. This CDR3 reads CASSQVGANNEQFF. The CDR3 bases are TGTGCCAGCAGCCAAGTCGGAGCGAACAATGAGCAGTTCTTC.

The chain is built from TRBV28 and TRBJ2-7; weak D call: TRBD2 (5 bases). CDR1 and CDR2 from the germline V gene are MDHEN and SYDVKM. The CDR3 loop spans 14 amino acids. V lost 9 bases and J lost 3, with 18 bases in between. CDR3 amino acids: CASSYRAVLYEQYF. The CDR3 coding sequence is TGTGCCAGTTCGTATCGAGCGGTTCTCTACGAGCAGTACTTC.

As DNA, the CDR3 is TGCGCCAGCAGCAGGCCCACGGGACAGCTGAGCGGCTACACCTTC. Amino acid sequence: CASSRPTGQLSGYTF. The rearrangement links TRBV4-1 to TRBJ1-2, with 7 bases matching TRBD1. J was trimmed by 8 bases and V by 5 bases; bases with no gene match: 14. The CDR3 runs 15 residues. Germline values: CDR1 MGHRA, CDR2 YSYEKL.

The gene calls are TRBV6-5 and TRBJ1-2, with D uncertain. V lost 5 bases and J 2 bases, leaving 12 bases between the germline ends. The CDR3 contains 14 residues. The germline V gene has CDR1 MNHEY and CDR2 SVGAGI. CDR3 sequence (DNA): TGTGCCAGCAGTATACGGAGGACCAACTATGGCTACACCTTC. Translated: CASSIRRTNYGYTF.

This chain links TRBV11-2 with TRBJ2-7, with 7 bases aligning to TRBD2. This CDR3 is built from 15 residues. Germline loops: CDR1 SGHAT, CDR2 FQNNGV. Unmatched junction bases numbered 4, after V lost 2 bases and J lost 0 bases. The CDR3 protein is CASSLLAVSSYEQYF. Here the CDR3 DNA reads TGTGCCAGCAGCTTACTAGCGGTTAGCTCCTACGAGCAGTACTTC. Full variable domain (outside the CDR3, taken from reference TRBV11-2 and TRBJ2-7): EAGVAQSPRYKIIEKRQSVAFWCNPISGHATLYWYQQILGQGPKLLIQFQNNGVVDDSQLPKDRFSAERLKGVDSTLKIQPAKLEDSAVYLCASSLLAVSSYEQYFGPGTRLTVT.

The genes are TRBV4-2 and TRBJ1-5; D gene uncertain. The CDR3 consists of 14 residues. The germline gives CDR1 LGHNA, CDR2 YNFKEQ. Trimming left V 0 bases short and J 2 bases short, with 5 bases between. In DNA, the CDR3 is TGTGCCAGCAGCCAAGAAACGGGCAATCAGCCCCAGCATTTT. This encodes CASSQETGNQPQHF.

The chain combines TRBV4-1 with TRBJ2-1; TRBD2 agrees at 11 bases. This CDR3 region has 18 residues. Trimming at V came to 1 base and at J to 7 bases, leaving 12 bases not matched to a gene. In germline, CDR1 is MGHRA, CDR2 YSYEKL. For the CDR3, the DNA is TGCGCCAGCAGCCAAGTGGACGAACTAGCGGGGGCGTGGAATGAGCAGTTCTTC. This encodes CASSQVDELAGAWNEQFF.

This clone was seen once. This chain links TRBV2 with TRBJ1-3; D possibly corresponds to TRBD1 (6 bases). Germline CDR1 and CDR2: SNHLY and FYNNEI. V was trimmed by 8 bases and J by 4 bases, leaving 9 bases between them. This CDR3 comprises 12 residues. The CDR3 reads CASEGQGNTIYF. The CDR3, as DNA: TGTGCCAGCGAAGGACAGGGAAACACCATATATTTT.

The CDR3 DNA follows: TGTGCCAGCAGCCAGCGGGGGACCCTACAGGGTTTTCACGAGCAGTACTTC. Translation: CASSQRGTLQGFHEQYF. This sequence joins TRBV5-5 and TRBJ2-7; 8 bases match TRBD2. V lost 4 bases and J lost 5; bases outside the gene matches: 17. Germline V lookup: CDR1 SGHKS, CDR2 YYEKEE (reference sequence). The CDR3 consists of 17 residues.

CDR3 DNA: TGTGCCAGCAGCACAGGAGAATTCCAGCCCCAGCATTTT. Amino acids: CASSTGEFQPQHF. The V and J genes are TRBV6-2 or TRBV6-3 and TRBJ1-5, with D possibly TRBD1 on 5 matching bases. Trimming shortened V by 6 bases and J by 7 bases, and 13 bases separated the two germline ends. CDR1 is MNHEY and CDR2 is SVGEGT in the germline V gene. This CDR3 comprises 13 residues.

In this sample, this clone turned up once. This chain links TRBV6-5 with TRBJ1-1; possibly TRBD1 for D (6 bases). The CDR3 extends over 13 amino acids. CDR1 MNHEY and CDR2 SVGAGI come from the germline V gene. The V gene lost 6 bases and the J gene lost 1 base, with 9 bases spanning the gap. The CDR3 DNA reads TGTGCCAGCAGATCGACAGGGAACACTGAAGCTTTCTTT. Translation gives CASRSTGNTEAFF.

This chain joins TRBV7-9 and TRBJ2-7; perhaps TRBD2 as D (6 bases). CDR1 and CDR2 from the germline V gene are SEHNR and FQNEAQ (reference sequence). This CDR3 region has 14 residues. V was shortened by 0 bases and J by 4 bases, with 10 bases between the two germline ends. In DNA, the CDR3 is TGTGCCAGCAGCTTAGCGGGCGGGACGTACGAGCAGTACTTC. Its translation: CASSLAGGTYEQYF.

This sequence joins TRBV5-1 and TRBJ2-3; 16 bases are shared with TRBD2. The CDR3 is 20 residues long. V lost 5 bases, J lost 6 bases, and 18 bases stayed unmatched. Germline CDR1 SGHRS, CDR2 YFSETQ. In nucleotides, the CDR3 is TGCGCCAGCAGTCCCCGATCCGGGACTAGCGGGAGGGGGCGGTTGGATACGCAGTATTTT. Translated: CASSPRSGTSGRGRLDTQYF.

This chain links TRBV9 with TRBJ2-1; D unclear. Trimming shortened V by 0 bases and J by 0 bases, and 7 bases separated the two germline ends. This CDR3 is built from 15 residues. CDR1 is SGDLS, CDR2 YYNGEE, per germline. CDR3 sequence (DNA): TGTGCCAGCAGCGTAGGTTTGAGCTCCTACAATGAGCAGTTCTTC. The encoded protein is CASSVGLSSYNEQFF.